Sequencing of this T cell receptor beta chain was carried out in a study of blood T cells in healthy people across ages. Comment on this clonotype: As yet, its antigen is unknown.

Study results and caveats: Estimates based on one million T cells were treated as lower bounds. Diversity of TCR beta per million T cells declined in a roughly linear way with age.

Trimming stripped 6 bases from V and 13 bases from J, with 16 bases between. CDR3 length: 11 residues. The germline V gene encodes CDR1 DFQATT and CDR2 SNEGSKA (reference sequence). The authors ran a second PCR of about 6 to 11 cycles using a sample-barcoded 5' primer and a J-beta primer mix. TCRdb called the 5' RACE reads again in MiXCR, with one record for every CDR3 protein. This table holds approximately 1,700,000 distinct CDR3 sequences, about two fifths found once. V is TRBV20-1 and J is TRBJ2-1; D is uncertain. Sequencing was done on a sample of blood. This sequence originates from a human donor in good health. CDR3 residues: CSAQTLETQFF. CDR3 bases: TGCAGTGCCCAGACCCTTGAGACCCAGTTCTTC.